The sample holds a few counts of the clone carrying this T cell receptor (beta chain). Produced via immunoSEQ multiplex PCR; TCRdb's table is partial and in-frame only. Here the sample spans about 480,000 clones, 87% being singletons. The data derive from a study of Ad26.COV2.S vaccination and SARS-CoV-2 variants. The CDR3 is made up of 12 amino acids. Losses at the gene ends were 9 bases for V and 5 bases for J; bases not matched to a gene: 1. Germline CDR1 is SNHLY and CDR2 is FYNNEI. This sample's treatment: approximately 18 received Ad26.COV2.S at low or high dose, single or two shots; several received placebo; per-sample allocation not given. Following the first vaccine or placebo injection, samples were taken on day 63. Wuhan-strain SARS-CoV-2 spike was expressed by the Ad26 vector that made up the vaccine.

The material sequenced was peripheral blood, taken in a trial of Ad26.COV2.S vaccine versus placebo. The TCR comes from a person aged 18 to 65 who received the Ad26.COV2.S COVID-19 vaccine or a placebo. The rearrangement links TRBV2 to TRBJ1-6, with 7 bases matching TRBD1. CDR3 sequence: CARGQNNSPLHF. Here the CDR3 DNA reads TGTGCCAGGGGACAGAATAATTCACCCCTCCACTTT.